Listed below are T cell receptor beta chains from one sample, sequenced in a study of breast tumors, draining lymph nodes, adjacent tissues. MiXCR was run by TCRdb on the multiplex PCR reads, yielding one entry per CDR3 protein. The table includes 100,000 or so distinct CDR3 sequences, 21% detected once. The material sequenced was axillary lymph node tissue. These receptor sequences come from a female donor with breast cancer. Some clones in this sample may be carry-over from other donors' samples. Each CDR3 is given with its conserved first and last residue. The D gene is left open where the match is weak. For some rows the clone size is stated as once, few or many, or as a class when expanded; others skip it.

CDR3aa,CDR3nt,v_gene,d_gene,j_gene,abundance
CASRSGQVGNTIYF,TGTGCCAGCAGATCCGGACAGGTTGGAAACACCATATATTTT,TRBV28,TRBD1,TRBJ1-3,-
CASSHSTSPRDTQYF,TGTGCCAGCAGCCACTCGACTAGCCCGAGGGATACGCAGTATTTT,TRBV3-1,TRBD2,TRBJ2-3,few
CSVGLGGYEQYF,TGCAGCGTTGGCCTTGGTGGCTACGAGCAGTACTTC,TRBV29-1,-,TRBJ2-7,many
CSARGGPPGSPLHF,TGCAGTGCTAGAGGGGGGCCGCCGGGTTCACCCCTCCACTTT,TRBV20-1,-,TRBJ1-6,many
CSARAGTGTRSFHEQYF,TGCAGTGCTAGAGCCGGGACAGGGACAAGAAGCTTCCACGAGCAGTACTTC,TRBV20-1,TRBD1,TRBJ2-7,-
CASSTIQDWRTYEQYF,TGTGCCAGCAGCACGATACAGGATTGGAGAACCTACGAGCAGTACTTC,TRBV28,-,TRBJ2-7,-
CASSSLGGVNQPQHF,TGTGCCAGCAGTAGTTTAGGGGGGGTCAATCAGCCCCAGCATTTT,TRBV6-5,-,TRBJ1-5,many
CATSDWNSRVNEQFF,TGTGCCACCAGTGATTGGAACAGCAGGGTCAATGAGCAGTTCTTC,TRBV24-1,-,TRBJ2-1,many
CASSLGGQVGNEQFF,TGTGCCAGCAGCTTAGGTGGGCAGGTCGGCAATGAGCAGTTCTTC,TRBV7-9,-,TRBJ2-1,-
CASRGQGFGEKLFF,TGTGCCAGTCGGGGACAGGGGTTTGGGGAAAAACTGTTTTTT,TRBV6-6,TRBD1,TRBJ1-4,many
CASDRQGGQETQYF,TGTGCCAGCGACAGACAGGGAGGCCAAGAGACCCAGTACTTC,TRBV13,-,TRBJ2-5,many
CSARVPGLDTDTQYF,TGCAGTGCTAGAGTACCGGGACTCGACACAGATACGCAGTATTTT,TRBV20-1,-,TRBJ2-3,many
CASSSGKQGARGYTF,TGTGCCAGCAGCTCGGGGAAACAGGGGGCGCGAGGCTACACCTTC,TRBV7-2,TRBD1,TRBJ1-2,many
CSASLAGDSSYNEQFF,TGCAGTGCCAGCCTAGCGGGTGACAGCTCCTACAATGAGCAGTTCTTC,TRBV20-1,TRBD2,TRBJ2-1,-
CASSDWLDRADHGQFF,TGTGCCAGCAGTGATTGGCTGGACAGGGCGGACCATGGGCAGTTCTTC,TRBV2,TRBD1,TRBJ2-1,-
CASSLGRGAGGETQYF,TGTGCCAGCAGCTTGGGTAGAGGAGCGGGCGGTGAGACCCAGTACTTC,TRBV11-2,-,TRBJ2-5,many
CASTRGSVSYEQYF,TGCGCCAGCACCAGGGGGTCTGTATCCTACGAGCAGTACTTC,TRBV10-2,TRBD1,TRBJ2-7,-
CASSLGGPSGRDEQFF,TGTGCCAGCAGCTTAGGTGGTCCTAGCGGGAGAGATGAGCAGTTCTTC,TRBV11-2,TRBD2,TRBJ2-1,many
CASSQGDYGYTF,TGTGCCAGCAGCCAAGGGGACTATGGCTACACCTTC,TRBV3-1,-,TRBJ1-2,many
CASSVGLGYVQYF,TGTGCCAGCAGCGTAGGACTAGGGTACGTGCAGTACTTC,TRBV9,-,TRBJ2-7,many
CSARDQIGNTDTQYF,TGCAGTGCTAGAGATCAGATAGGGAACACAGATACGCAGTATTTT,TRBV20-1,-,TRBJ2-3,many
CSVEDRGDRDGYTF,TGCAGCGTTGAGGATCGAGGGGACAGGGACGGCTACACCTTC,TRBV29-1,TRBD1,TRBJ1-2,-
CASSPAGASGNTIYF,TGTGCCAGCAGCCCCGCCGGTGCCTCTGGAAACACCATATATTTT,TRBV3-1,-,TRBJ1-3,many
CASSLRRIQETQYF,TGTGCCAGCAGCTTGCGGCGGATCCAAGAGACCCAGTACTTC,TRBV5-6,-,TRBJ2-5,many
CASSIVGGAVSQPQHF,TGTGCCAGTAGTATAGTGGGGGGCGCGGTAAGTCAGCCCCAGCATTTT,TRBV19,-,TRBJ1-5,many
CASSGMTGVRDYEQYF,TGTGCCAGCAGTGGAATGACGGGAGTCCGGGACTACGAGCAGTACTTC,TRBV2,-,TRBJ2-7,-
CASSPPSVGGLGYTF,TGTGCCAGCTCACCACCGAGCGTCGGGGGGCTCGGCTACACCTTC,TRBV18,-,TRBJ1-2,few
CASSLPSGGSGTDTQYF,TGTGCCAGCAGCCTCCCCTCGGGAGGGTCTGGCACAGATACGCAGTATTTT,TRBV9,TRBD2,TRBJ2-3,few
CASSIYGELTDTQYF,TGTGCCAGTAGTATATATGGGGAACTCACAGATACGCAGTATTTT,TRBV19,-,TRBJ2-3,-
CASTVRGRAQSDTQYF,TGTGCCAGCACGGTCCGCGGGAGGGCCCAATCAGATACGCAGTATTTT,TRBV6-1,TRBD2,TRBJ2-3,many
CASSGPGADTQYF,TGTGCCAGCAGCGGACCAGGTGCAGATACGCAGTATTTT,TRBV5-4,-,TRBJ2-3,-
CASSTMGASYGYTF,TGTGCCAGCAGCACCATGGGCGCCAGCTATGGCTACACCTTC,TRBV7-9,-,TRBJ1-2,many
CSASGENEQYF,TGCAGTGCTAGCGGGGAAAACGAGCAGTACTTC,TRBV20-1,-,TRBJ2-7,many
CASSFQTAGGFETQYF,TGTGCCAGCAGCTTCCAGACAGCGGGAGGGTTTGAGACCCAGTACTTC,TRBV7-6,TRBD2,TRBJ2-5,many
CSARTGTDTQYF,TGCAGTGCTCGGACTGGAACAGATACGCAGTATTTT,TRBV20-1,-,TRBJ2-3,many
CASSFGQLNWDYGYTF,TGTGCCAGCAGCTTCGGACAGTTAAACTGGGACTATGGCTACACCTTC,TRBV5-6,-,TRBJ1-2,many
CASSLIAGIRETQYF,TGTGCCAGCAGCTTAATTGCTGGGATCCGGGAGACCCAGTACTTC,TRBV11-2,-,TRBJ2-5,many
CASSLVGGKCTF,TGTGCCAGCAGCTTGGTTGGGGGGAAGTGCACCTTC,TRBV5-5,-,TRBJ1-2,-
CACPQGNYGYTF,TGTGCCTGCCCACAGGGTAACTATGGCTACACCTTC,TRBV30,-,TRBJ1-2,many
CATSRERVWTEAFF,TGTGCCACCAGCAGAGAGCGGGTATGGACTGAAGCTTTCTTT,TRBV15,-,TRBJ1-1,-
CATSDSGKTTIYF,TGTGCCACCAGTGATTCAGGGAAGACGACCATATATTTT,TRBV24-1,-,TRBJ1-3,many
CASSLAGVQGSPLHF,TGTGCCAGCAGCCTGGCCGGGGTACAGGGTTCACCCCTCCACTTT,TRBV7-3,-,TRBJ1-6,many
CASSLASGGITGELFF,TGTGCCAGCAGCCTCGCTAGCGGGGGGATCACCGGGGAGCTGTTTTTT,TRBV7-3,TRBD2,TRBJ2-2,many
CASTGQGGTEAFF,TGTGCCAGCACAGGACAGGGTGGTACTGAAGCTTTCTTT,TRBV2,TRBD1,TRBJ1-1,-
CATSRGDAQNYGYTF,TGTGCCACCAGTCGAGGCGACGCTCAAAACTATGGCTACACCTTC,TRBV24-1,-,TRBJ1-2,many
CAWMGQNNSPLHF,TGTGCCTGGATGGGACAGAATAATTCACCCCTCCACTTT,TRBV30,TRBD1,TRBJ1-6,many
CASSKTGGRHYEQFF,TGTGCCAGCAGTAAGACAGGGGGCAGGCATTATGAGCAGTTCTTC,TRBV6-2/TRBV6-3,TRBD1,TRBJ2-1,many
CATSDPSKSGTQYF,TGTGCCACCAGTGATCCCTCCAAGAGTGGGACCCAGTACTTC,TRBV24-1,-,TRBJ2-5,many
CSAPRRETYEQYF,TGCAGTGCCCCCCGGCGGGAGACCTACGAGCAGTACTTC,TRBV20-1,TRBD2,TRBJ2-7,many
CASSEGTFLGYGEQYF,TGTGCCAGCAGCGAAGGGACCTTCTTAGGATACGGCGAGCAGTACTTC,TRBV12-3/TRBV12-4,-,TRBJ2-7,many
CSAPPVAGGGQETQYF,TGCAGTGCCCCTCCGGTGGCGGGGGGGGGACAAGAGACCCAGTACTTC,TRBV20-1,TRBD2,TRBJ2-5,many
CASSPGQGNGETQYF,TGTGCCAGCAGCCCCGGACAGGGCAACGGGGAGACCCAGTACTTC,TRBV7-8,TRBD1,TRBJ2-5,many
CASRRTSGNEKLFF,TGCGCCAGCAGGAGGACCTCTGGGAATGAAAAACTGTTTTTT,TRBV4-1,-,TRBJ1-4,many
CASSFGPDQPQHF,TGTGCCAGCAGTTTCGGCCCGGATCAGCCCCAGCATTTT,TRBV27,-,TRBJ1-5,few